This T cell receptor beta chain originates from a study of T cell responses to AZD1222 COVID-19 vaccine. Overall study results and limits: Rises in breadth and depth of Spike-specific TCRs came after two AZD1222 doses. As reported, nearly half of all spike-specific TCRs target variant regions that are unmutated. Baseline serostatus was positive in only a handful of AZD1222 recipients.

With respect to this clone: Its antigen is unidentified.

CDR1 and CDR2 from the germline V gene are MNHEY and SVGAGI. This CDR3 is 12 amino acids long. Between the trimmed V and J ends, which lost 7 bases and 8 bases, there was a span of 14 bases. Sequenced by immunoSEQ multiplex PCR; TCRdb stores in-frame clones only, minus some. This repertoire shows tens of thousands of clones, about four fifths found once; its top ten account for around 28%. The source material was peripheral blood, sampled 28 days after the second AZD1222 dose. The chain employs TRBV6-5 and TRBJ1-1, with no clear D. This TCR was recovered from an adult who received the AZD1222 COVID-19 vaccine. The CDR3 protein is CASNRGGREAFF. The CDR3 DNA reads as TGTGCCAGCAACCGGGGTGGGAGAGAAGCTTTCTTT.